The 11 T cell receptor beta chains presented below share a single source sample, sequenced in a study of cytomegalovirus exposure and HLA in healthy donors. TCRdb keeps only in-frame clones here, not all; method: immunoSEQ multiplex PCR. The sample consists of 150,000 or so clones, about 91% of them appearing once. The sample consisted of PBMCs. These TCRs come from a woman aged 18 to 35 in good health and CMV-seropositive.

Only one count was recorded for this clone. The chain combines TRBV11-3 with TRBJ2-7; tentatively, D is TRBD1 (6 bases). CDR1 and CDR2 (germline): SGHNT, YENEEA. This CDR3 comprises 15 residues. The V and J ends lost 4 bases and 3 bases respectively, with 16 bases between them. CDR3 amino acids: CASSSLVGAVYEQYF. The CDR3 nucleotides read TGTGCCAGCAGCTCCCTTGTGGGGGCCGTCTACGAGCAGTACTTC.

DNA of the CDR3: TGTGCCAGCAGCATTCGGGGATCCATGAACACTGAAGCTTTCTTT. Protein product: CASSIRGSMNTEAFF. The chain uses TRBV5-8 and TRBJ1-1; unclear D gene. CDR1 and CDR2 (germline): SGHTS, YDEGEE. CDR3 length equals 15 residues. The V gene lost 4 bases and the J gene lost 0 bases, with 13 bases spanning the gap.

The chain is built from TRBV27 and TRBJ1-5, with unresolved D. This CDR3 has 13 residues. V lost 5 bases, J lost 1 base, and 6 bases lay in between. In germline, CDR1 is MNHEY, CDR2 SMNVEV (reference sequence). The CDR3: CASSPRSNQPQHF. In DNA, the CDR3 is TGTGCCAGCAGTCCTAGAAGCAATCAGCCCCAGCATTTT.

The chain employs TRBV4-1 and TRBJ1-2; D is possibly TRBD1 (6 bases). Trimming removed 0 bases at V and 6 bases at J, with 17 bases between. The germline V gene encodes CDR1 MGHRA and CDR2 YSYEKL. This CDR3 is built from 16 residues. The CDR3 coding sequence is TGCGCCAGCAGCCAAGAGCTGGGCAGGGGCTCGGATGGCTACACCTTC. This codes for CASSQELGRGSDGYTF.

The rearrangement joins TRBV10-3 to TRBJ2-1; TRBD2 matches at 11 bases. Germline V CDR1 and CDR2: ENHRY, SYGVKD. This CDR3 has 17 residues. Losses at the gene ends were 0 bases for V and 9 bases for J; bases not matched to a gene: 10. The DNA of the CDR3 is TGTGCCATCAGTGAGTCTACCCTAGCGGGGGGCCGGGGTGAGCAGTTCTTC. Translation: CAISESTLAGGRGEQFF.

This chain uses TRBV5-6 with TRBJ2-7; D might be TRBD1 (6 bases). The CDR3 totals 12 residues. Germline V lookup: CDR1 SGHDT, CDR2 YYEEEE. V was trimmed by 0 bases and J by 7 bases, leaving 8 bases between them. The CDR3 protein is CASSLGQVEQYF. In DNA, the CDR3 is TGTGCCAGCAGCTTGGGACAGGTTGAGCAGTACTTC. Full variable domain (rest looked up from reference TRBV5-6 and TRBJ2-7): DAGVTQSPTHLIKTRGQQVTLRCSPKSGHDTVSWYQQALGQGPQFIFQYYEEEERQRGNFPDRFSGHQFPNYSSELNVNALLLGDSALYLCASSLGQVEQYFGPGTRLTVT.

The chain uses TRBV7-2 and TRBJ2-1; D uncertain. V lost 7 bases and J 9 bases, leaving 16 bases between the germline ends. From germline, CDR1 is SGHTA and CDR2 FQGNSA. This CDR3 is built from 13 residues. The CDR3 DNA is TGTGCCAGCACCAAATATAGTATCGGTGAGCAGTTCTTC. This encodes CASTKYSIGEQFF.

The CDR3 sequence is CASSQALFSGGTVASRDPRYF. The CDR3 region has the DNA TGCGCCAGCAGCCAGGCCCTCTTTAGCGGGGGGACGGTAGCCTCAAGAGACCCACGGTACTTC. V is TRBV4-1 and J is TRBJ2-5; the match to TRBD2 covers 10 bases. This CDR3 has 21 residues. From germline, CDR1 is MGHRA and CDR2 YSYEKL. Trimming at V came to 3 bases and at J to 13 bases, leaving 32 bases not matched to a gene.

The J gene is TRBJ2-7, the V gene TRBV6-4; 7 bases fit TRBD2. This CDR3 is 14 amino acids long. J was trimmed by 2 bases and V by 7 bases; bases with no gene match: 8. Per the germline V gene, CDR1 is MRHNA and CDR2 is SNTAGT. The DNA for the CDR3 is TGTGCCAGCATCGGGGCGGGGGATCCCTACGAGCAGTACTTC. This translates into CASIGAGDPYEQYF.

V is TRBV20-1 and J is TRBJ1-1; D call uncertain. Trimming stripped 5 bases from V and 6 bases from J, with 10 bases between. CDR3 size: 11 residues. Looked up from germline, CDR1 is DFQATT and CDR2 is SNEGSKA (reference sequence). In nucleotides, the CDR3 is TGCAGTGCTCCTACTTCCTCTGAAGCTTTCTTT. Amino acid sequence: CSAPTSSEAFF.

The rearrangement links TRBV2 to TRBJ1-6; a weak D match, TRBD1 (5 bases). Trimming left V 0 bases short and J 5 bases short, with 14 bases between. The CDR3 contains 17 residues. Germline V gene data show CDR1 as SNHLY and CDR2 as FYNNEI. CDR3 in amino acids: CASSEALGGGNNSPLHF. CDR3 nucleotides: TGTGCCAGCAGTGAAGCGCTTGGGGGGGGGAATAATTCACCCCTCCACTTT.